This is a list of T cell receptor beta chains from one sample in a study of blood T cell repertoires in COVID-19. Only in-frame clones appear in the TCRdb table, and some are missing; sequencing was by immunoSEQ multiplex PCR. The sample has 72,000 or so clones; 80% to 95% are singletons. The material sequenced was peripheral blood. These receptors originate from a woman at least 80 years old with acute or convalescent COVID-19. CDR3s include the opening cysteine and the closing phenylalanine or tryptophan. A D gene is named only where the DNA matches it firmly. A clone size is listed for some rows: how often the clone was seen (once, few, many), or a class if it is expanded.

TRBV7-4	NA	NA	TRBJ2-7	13	TGTGCCAGCAGCTTTAGGACAGTCTACGAGCAGTACTTC	CASSFRTVYEQYF
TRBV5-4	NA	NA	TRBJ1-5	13	TGTGCCAGCTCGACGGACTCCCATCAGCCCCAGCATTTT	CASSTDSHQPQHF
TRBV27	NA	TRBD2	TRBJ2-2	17	TGTGCCAGCAAATCCCTTAAGAGCGGGAGATCGACCGGGGAGCTGTTTTTT	CASKSLKSGRSTGELFF
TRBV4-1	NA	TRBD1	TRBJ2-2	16	TGCGCCAGCAGCCAAGAAACAGGGGCGCGCACCGGGGAGCTGTTTTTT	CASSQETGARTGELFF
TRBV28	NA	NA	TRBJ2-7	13	TGTGCCAGCAGCCCCCTGGGAGTCCACGAGCAGTACTTC	CASSPLGVHEQYF
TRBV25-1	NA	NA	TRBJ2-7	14	TGTGCCAGCAGTAAGACACAAAGAAGGAACGAGCAGTACTTC	CASSKTQRRNEQYF
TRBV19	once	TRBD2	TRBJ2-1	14	TGTGCCAGTAGTCTAGCGGGAGGCTACAATGAGCAGTTCTTC	CASSLAGGYNEQFF
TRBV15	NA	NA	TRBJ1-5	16	TGTGCCACCGCGCCCGGGGGAACAGGCAATAATCAGCCCCAGCATTTT	CATAPGGTGNNQPQHF
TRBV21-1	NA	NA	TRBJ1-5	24	TGTGCCAGCAGCAAGCCCGTCACGTTCAGGGGGCGGACCCCCCCGGCTGGTAGCAATCAGCCCCAGCATTTT	CASSKPVTFRGRTPPAGSNQPQHF
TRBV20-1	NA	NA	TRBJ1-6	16	TGCAGTGCTAGTCAGTTACGGAGCGGTAAATTTTCACCCCTCCACTTT	CSASQLRSGKFSPLHF
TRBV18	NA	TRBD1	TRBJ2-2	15	TGTGCCAGCTCCCGACAGGGGAGGAACACCGGGGAGCTGTTTTTT	CASSRQGRNTGELFF
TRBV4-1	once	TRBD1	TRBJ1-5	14	TGCGCCAGCAGCCAAGGGGACAGAGATCAGCCCCAGCATTTT	CASSQGDRDQPQHF
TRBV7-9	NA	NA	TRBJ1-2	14	TGTGCCAGCAGCTCGGACAGACCATTCTATGGCTACACCTTC	CASSSDRPFYGYTF
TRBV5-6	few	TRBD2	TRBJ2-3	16	TGTGCCAGCAGCCCCGGAGGTCCTAGCGGGAGGGATACGCAGTATTTT	CASSPGGPSGRDTQYF
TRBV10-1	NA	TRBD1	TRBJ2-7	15	TGCGCCAGCAGTGAGAAGGGGACAGGGTCCTACGAGCAGTACTTC	CASSEKGTGSYEQYF
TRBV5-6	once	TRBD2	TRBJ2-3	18	TGTGCCAGCAGCTTACGACTAGCGGGAGGGCCGGAGGAGACTACGCAGTATTTT	CASSLRLAGGPEETTQYF
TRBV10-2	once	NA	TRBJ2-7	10	TGCGCCAGCCGGGGATACGAGCAGTACTTC	CASRGYEQYF